This TCR beta chain comes out of a study of OX40 agonist ivuxolimab in advanced cancers. Study details: Three partial responders included one hepatocellular carcinoma patient and two cutaneous melanoma patients. Study-wide results and caveats: Within 6 weeks, CD4+ and CD8+ blood T cells expanded clonally at 0.1 to 3.0 mg/kg.

Regarding this clone: The antigen remains undetermined.

Trimming left V 0 bases short and J 0 bases short, with 8 bases between. The germline CDR1 and CDR2 sequences are MNHNS and SASEGT. The CDR3 is 15 amino acids. Generated by immunoSEQ multiplex PCR, the TCRdb table keeps only in-frame clones and is missing some. The sample holds around 60,000 clones, about 85% seen once. This receptor was taken from an adult with an advanced solid tumor such as melanoma, head and neck, liver or kidney cancer. The chain couples TRBV6-1 to TRBJ1-2, with D unresolved. The sample in question was CD4+ or CD8+ T cells sorted from blood, obtained in a trial of the OX40 agonist ivuxolimab. Here the CDR3 reads CASSEALVANYGYTF. The CDR3 DNA reads TGTGCCAGCAGTGAAGCTCTGGTTGCTAACTATGGCTACACCTTC.